A selection of T cell receptor beta chains follows, all from one sample in a study of T cell clones after liver transplantation. Profiled with immunoSEQ multiplex PCR; TCRdb holds only in-frame clones, not every one. The sample yields 65,000 to 85,000 clones, 84% seen once. The input for sequencing was CD4+ T cells from blood, taken less than 50 months after liver transplant. The receptors shown here come from a human patient who received a liver transplant. Part of the T cells may come from the graft donor. Each CDR3 is given with its conserved first and last residue. A D gene is named only where the DNA matches it firmly. Some rows mark clone size as missing; the rest say once, few, many or name a class of expanded clone.

J	size	D	V	CDR3	DNA
TRBJ1-3	.	.	TRBV11-2	CASSFSPDSGNTIYF	TGTGCCAGCAGCTTCAGTCCAGACTCTGGAAACACCATATATTTT
TRBJ1-4	.	.	TRBV7-3	CASRWRAGNEKLFF	TGTGCCAGCAGATGGAGGGCGGGTAATGAAAAACTGTTTTTT
TRBJ1-1	.	.	TRBV5-8	CASSSGQTFSNTEAFF	TGTGCCAGCAGCTCGGGCCAGACCTTCTCGAACACTGAAGCTTTCTTT
TRBJ1-1	.	.	TRBV6-1	CASSEYRPEAFF	TGTGCCAGCAGTGAGTACAGGCCTGAAGCTTTCTTT
TRBJ1-2	.	TRBD1	TRBV19	CASSQNRDRGLNGYTF	TGTGCCAGTTCTCAAAACCGGGACAGGGGATTGAATGGCTACACCTTC
TRBJ1-2	.	.	TRBV5-6	CASSLGYGYTF	TGTGCCAGCAGCTTGGGCTATGGCTACACCTTC
TRBJ1-5	.	.	TRBV2	CASSPVARDQPQHF	TGTGCCAGCAGTCCAGTTGCTAGGGATCAGCCCCAGCATTTT
TRBJ2-7	.	.	TRBV10-2	CASSVNFRGEQYF	TGCGCCAGCAGTGTGAACTTCAGGGGCGAGCAGTACTTC
TRBJ2-1	.	.	TRBV7-8	CASSSISGSYNEQFF	TGTGCCAGCAGCTCCATATCGGGCTCCTACAATGAGCAGTTCTTC
TRBJ1-5	.	.	TRBV28	CASRRGEIQPQHF	TGTGCCAGCCGACGGGGTGAGATTCAGCCCCAGCATTTT
TRBJ2-3	few	.	TRBV19	CASSIDGGHTDTQYF	TGTGCCAGTAGTATAGATGGGGGGCACACAGATACGCAGTATTTT
TRBJ2-7	.	.	TRBV4-1	CASSNIRSQGTTYEQYF	TGCGCCAGCAGCAACATTAGGTCACAGGGGACTACCTACGAGCAGTACTTC
TRBJ1-4	.	TRBD1	TRBV27	CASSEIGTGGGNEKLFF	TGTGCCAGCAGCGAAATAGGGACAGGGGGCGGAAATGAAAAACTGTTTTTT
TRBJ1-3	few	.	TRBV4-1	CASSTHTFSGNTIYF	TGCGCCAGCAGCACCCATACATTCTCTGGAAACACCATATATTTT
TRBJ2-2	.	TRBD1	TRBV4-2	CASSLPGPGQGGTGELFF	TGTGCCAGCAGCCTTCCGGGACCGGGACAGGGCGGCACCGGGGAGCTGTTTTTT
TRBJ2-3	.	.	TRBV19	CASSPGTSTDTQYF	TGTGCCAGTAGTCCAGGGACTAGCACAGATACGCAGTATTTT
TRBJ2-3	.	TRBD1	TRBV28	CASSWPGQGVYTQYF	TGTGCCAGCAGTTGGCCGGGACAGGGGGTTTATACGCAGTATTTT
TRBJ1-5	.	.	TRBV10-2	CASRDGSQPQHF	TGCGCCAGCAGGGACGGATCTCAGCCCCAGCATTTT
TRBJ2-3	.	TRBD1	TRBV19	CASSVGQGGDTQYF	TGTGCCAGTAGTGTGGGACAGGGTGGAGATACGCAGTATTTT
TRBJ1-2	.	.	TRBV28	CASRPGVSGYGYTF	TGTGCCAGCCGACCCGGGGTATCCGGCTATGGCTACACCTTC
TRBJ2-7	.	.	TRBV10-3	CAISETPGEQYF	TGTGCCATCAGTGAAACGCCGGGGGAGCAGTACTTC
TRBJ2-1	.	TRBD2	TRBV28	CASSTGLAGTNEQFF	TGTGCCAGCAGTACGGGACTAGCGGGAACAAATGAGCAGTTCTTC
TRBJ1-3	.	TRBD1	TRBV6-1	CASSATGVTGNTIYF	TGTGCCAGCAGTGCGACAGGGGTTACTGGAAACACCATATATTTT
TRBJ2-1	.	TRBD1	TRBV18	CASSPSYLGQDNEQFF	TGTGCCAGCTCACCCTCTTATCTCGGACAGGACAATGAGCAGTTCTTC